Shown below are 32 T cell receptor beta chains from a single sample sequenced in a study of T cells in tumors after PD-1 blockade. Using immunoSEQ multiplex PCR, the repertoire was profiled, and TCRdb retains in-frame clones only, with some absent. The table includes around 49,000 clones, 81% detected once. The sequencing here drew on PBMCs, taken before anti-PD-1 treatment. The receptors shown here come from a human donor with basal cell carcinoma.

V usage is TRBV19 and J usage is TRBJ1-3; the D is unclear. The CDR3 consists of 14 residues. Trimming left V 9 bases short and J 0 bases short, with 12 bases between. Germline CDR1 is LNHDA and CDR2 is SQIVND (reference sequence). The CDR3 spells CASRRADSGNTIYF. CDR3 bases: TGTGCCAGCCGCCGGGCGGACTCTGGAAACACCATATATTTT.

The V call is TRBV11-3, the J call TRBJ2-1; 7 bases agree with TRBD1. This CDR3 is built from 15 residues. After removal of 0 bases from V and 5 bases from J, the junction contained 4 bases not matched to a gene. The germline V gene encodes CDR1 SGHNT and CDR2 YENEEA. CDR3 protein: CASSLDPTGNNEQFF. CDR3 in DNA: TGTGCCAGCAGCTTAGATCCGACAGGGAACAATGAGCAGTTCTTC. Drawing the rest from reference TRBV11-3 and TRBJ2-1, the complete variable domain is EAGVVQSPRYKIIEKKQPVAFWCNPISGHNTLYWYLQNLGQGPELLIRYENEEAVDDSQLPKDRFSAERLKGVDSTLKIQPAELGDSAVYLCASSLDPTGNNEQFFGPGTRLTVL.

The chain joins TRBV5-6 to TRBJ2-7; 9 positions match TRBD2. Germline V gives CDR1 SGHDT, CDR2 YYEEEE. The ends lost 0 bases at V and 4 bases at J; junction bases unmatched: 8. This CDR3 contains 16 residues. Here the CDR3 reads CASSLEASGVRYEQYF. DNA of the CDR3: TGTGCCAGCAGCTTGGAAGCTAGCGGGGTGCGATACGAGCAGTACTTC.

The chain has TRBV6-6 and TRBJ1-2, with a tentative D call TRBD1 (6 bases). CDR3 length: 13 residues. CDR1 is MNHNY and CDR2 is SVGAGI in the germline V gene (reference sequence). Trimming pared 5 bases from V and 8 bases from J, leaving 15 bases between. For the CDR3, the DNA is TGTGCCAGCAGTCCCGATCCGAGGGGGGGCTACACCTTC. Translated: CASSPDPRGGYTF.

DNA for the CDR3: TGTGCCATCAGTGAAAGAGATTGGGAGACCCAGTACTTC. This gives the protein CAISERDWETQYF. J is TRBJ2-5 and V is TRBV10-3; no clear D gene. The CDR3 spans 13 residues. The germline gives CDR1 ENHRY, CDR2 SYGVKD. Trimming removed 3 bases from V and 5 bases from J, with 10 bases in between.

CDR3 loop: CASSQPRGQGYNEQFF. In nucleotides, the CDR3 is TGCGCCAGCAGCCAACCCAGGGGGCAAGGCTACAATGAGCAGTTCTTC. V and J are TRBV4-1 and TRBJ2-1; 8 positions match TRBD1. The CDR3 is 16 amino acids. Germline V gene lookup returns CDR1 MGHRA and CDR2 YSYEKL. V was clipped by 2 bases and J by 3 bases; unmatched bases: 6.

The chain has TRBV5-1 and TRBJ2-7; possible D gene TRBD1, 6 bases. The germline gives CDR1 SGHRS, CDR2 YFSETQ. Between the trimmed V and J ends, which lost 6 bases and 3 bases, there was a span of 7 bases. The CDR3 runs 11 residues. The CDR3 DNA sequence: TGCGCCAGCACGGACAGCTACGAGCAGTACTTC. It encodes CASTDSYEQYF.

This clone qualifies as medium-sized. J is TRBJ2-7 and V is TRBV5-6, with D possibly TRBD1 on 5 matching bases. CDR3 length: 15 amino acids. Germline V lookup: CDR1 SGHDT, CDR2 YYEEEE. Deletions cut 4 bases from V and 2 bases from J, with 16 bases between. CDR3 sequence: CASSAGASFPYEQYF. CDR3 bases: TGTGCCAGCAGCGCTGGGGCCAGCTTCCCCTACGAGCAGTACTTC.

The V call is TRBV15, the J call TRBJ1-4; D uncertain. Germline-derived CDR1 and CDR2 are LNHNV and YYDKDF (reference sequence). CDR3 length equals 15 residues. V was trimmed by 1 base and J by 4 bases, leaving 10 bases between them. The CDR3 region is CATSRAVRNNEKLFF. Written as DNA, the CDR3 is TGTGCCACCAGCAGAGCAGTCCGGAATAATGAAAAACTGTTTTTT.

The CDR3 reads CASSTPNRGNYGYTF. In DNA form, the CDR3 reads TGTGCCAGTAGTACGCCCAATAGGGGTAACTATGGCTACACCTTC. The chain uses TRBV19 and TRBJ1-2; D might be TRBD1 (5 bases). The CDR3 runs 15 residues. V was shortened by 4 bases and J by 1 base, with 13 bases between the two germline ends. Germline lookup yields CDR1 LNHDA and CDR2 SQIVND (reference sequence). Drawing the rest from reference TRBV19 and TRBJ1-2, the complete variable domain is DGGITQSPKYLFRKEGQNVTLSCEQNLNHDAMYWYRQDPGQGLRLIYYSQIVNDFQKGDIAEGYSVSREKKESFPLTVTSAQKNPTAFYLCASSTPNRGNYGYTFGSGTRLTVV.

The chain has TRBV2 and TRBJ2-3; the D is unclear. Trimming took 6 bases from V and 3 from J, leaving 16 bases between them. The CDR3 extends over 15 amino acids. Germline V CDR1 and CDR2: SNHLY, FYNNEI. CDR3 sequence: CASRERWVRTDTQYF. The CDR3 nucleotides are TGTGCCAGCAGGGAACGATGGGTGAGGACAGATACGCAGTATTTT.

The chain couples TRBV3-1 (or the pseudogene TRBV3-2) to TRBJ2-3; weak D call: TRBD2 (6 bases). The V gene lost 4 bases and the J gene lost 3 bases, with 20 bases spanning the gap. The CDR3 consists of 17 residues. CDR1 LGHDT and CDR2 YNNKEL come from the germline V gene (reference sequence). The CDR3 region is CASSPRTAGLRTDTQYF. CDR3 nucleotide sequence: TGTGCCAGCAGCCCCCGAACAGCGGGTCTCAGAACAGATACGCAGTATTTT.

This clone has only one observation. This chain joins TRBV3-1 (or the pseudogene TRBV3-2) and TRBJ1-5, with 10 bases matching TRBD1. Trimming took 4 bases from V and 5 from J; bases not matched to a gene: 17. The length of the CDR3 is 19 residues. The V gene's germline CDR1 is LGHDT and CDR2 YNNKEL (reference sequence). This CDR3 reads CASSPGRIISGQGYQPQHF. In DNA, the CDR3 is TGTGCCAGCAGCCCCGGCAGAATAATTTCGGGACAGGGGTATCAGCCCCAGCATTTT.

The chain links TRBV6-2 or TRBV6-3 to TRBJ1-6, with D possibly matching TRBD1 (5 bases). In germline, CDR1 is MNHEY, CDR2 SVGEGT. Trimming took 2 bases from V and 7 from J, leaving 9 bases between them. This CDR3 region has 14 residues. The CDR3 loop reads CASSYEGPNSPLHF. DNA for the CDR3: TGTGCCAGCAGTTACGAGGGACCCAATTCACCCCTCCACTTT.

The rearrangement uses TRBV6-5 and TRBJ1-1; 10 positions agree with TRBD1. Unmatched junction bases numbered 7, after V lost 5 bases and J lost 7 bases. This CDR3 has 14 residues. Germline V gene lookup returns CDR1 MNHEY and CDR2 SVGAGI. CDR3 sequence (DNA): TGTGCCAGCAGTCTGACAGGGGGCTGGGGTGAAGCTTTCTTT. Amino acids: CASSLTGGWGEAFF.

A single count supports this clone. The rearrangement uses TRBV30 and TRBJ2-1; tentatively, D is TRBD1 (6 bases). The CDR3 covers 16 residues. CDR1 and CDR2 from the germline V gene are GTSNPN and SVGIG (reference sequence). Deletions cut 0 bases from V and 0 bases from J, with 12 bases between. The CDR3 here is CAWSVQGLSSYNEQFF. In DNA, the CDR3 is TGTGCCTGGAGTGTCCAGGGGCTAAGCTCCTACAATGAGCAGTTCTTC.

The chain joins TRBV20-1 to TRBJ2-3; 9 bases align to TRBD2. From germline, CDR1 is DFQATT and CDR2 SNEGSKA (reference sequence). V dropped 3 bases and J dropped 4; count of bases not matched to a gene: 2. CDR3 length: 13 amino acids. In DNA form, the CDR3 reads TGCAGTGCTAGTGGGACTAGCCCAGATACGCAGTATTTT. This sequence encodes CSASGTSPDTQYF.

The chain joins TRBV30 to TRBJ2-1; 9 nucleotides agree with TRBD2. This CDR3 is built from 15 residues. The V and J ends lost 5 bases and 5 bases, in that order; junction bases with no gene match: 10. The germline V gene has CDR1 GTSNPN and CDR2 SVGIG (reference sequence). The CDR3 reads CAWLRRGGRNNEQFF. CDR3 DNA: TGTGCCTGGCTACGGCGGGGGGGCCGTAACAATGAGCAGTTCTTC.

This clone was seen just once. The V call is TRBV3-1 (or the pseudogene TRBV3-2), the J call TRBJ2-3; no reliable D call. The CDR3 contains 14 residues. V gave up 1 base and J gave up 1 base, with 6 bases separating them. Per the germline V gene, CDR1 is LGHDT and CDR2 is YNNKEL (reference sequence). CDR3 DNA: TGTGCCAGCAGCCAAGTAAGCCGCACAGATACGCAGTATTTT. It translates to CASSQVSRTDTQYF.

The rearrangement joins TRBV7-2 to TRBJ1-1; TRBD1 aligns across 10 bases. Germline CDR1 is SGHTA and CDR2 is FQGNSA. The J segment lost 4 bases and the V segment lost 5 bases, leaving 13 bases of the junction unmatched. The CDR3 is 17 residues long. The CDR3 loop is CASSGRQGAASGTEAFF. In DNA form, the CDR3 reads TGTGCCAGCAGCGGAAGACAGGGGGCAGCCTCCGGCACTGAAGCTTTCTTT.

This clone was recorded a few times. The chain has TRBV6-5 and TRBJ1-2, with unresolved D. CDR3 size: 13 residues. CDR1 and CDR2 (germline): MNHEY, SVGAGI. Trimming shortened V by 8 bases and J by 0 bases, and 10 bases separated the two germline ends. The CDR3 sequence is CASRPDTNYGYTF. The DNA of the CDR3 is TGTGCCAGCCGACCGGATACTAACTATGGCTACACCTTC.

This chain links TRBV2 with TRBJ1-6; the D is unclear. Trimming left V 5 bases short and J 6 bases short, with 11 bases between. The CDR3 consists of 14 residues. Germline-derived CDR1 and CDR2 are SNHLY and FYNNEI. The CDR3: CASSPWSGNSPLHF. The CDR3, as DNA: TGTGCCAGCAGTCCTTGGTCGGGTAATTCACCCCTCCACTTT.

The table lists this clone with a count of one. V and J are TRBV30 and TRBJ1-5, with 8 bases that match TRBD1. CDR1 is GTSNPN and CDR2 is SVGIG in the germline V gene (reference sequence). The CDR3 has 13 residues. Trimming took 2 bases from V and 7 from J; bases not matched to a gene: 4. The CDR3 reads CAWSIQGGQPQHF. DNA for the CDR3: TGTGCCTGGAGTATACAGGGGGGGCAGCCCCAGCATTTT.

This sequence joins TRBV18 and TRBJ1-2; no clear D. The CDR3 is 13 amino acids. Trimming shortened V by 1 base and J by 6 bases, and 9 bases separated the two germline ends. Germline V gene sequence: CDR1 KGHSH, CDR2 LQKENI. The CDR3: CASSPLDRNGYTF. CDR3 DNA sequence: TGTGCCAGCTCACCACTGGACCGGAATGGCTACACCTTC.

This clone was recorded once. The chain is built from TRBV19 and TRBJ1-5; the match to TRBD1 covers 9 bases. Germline CDR1 is LNHDA and CDR2 is SQIVND (reference sequence). The V gene end was trimmed by 7 bases and the J gene end by 4 bases; junction bases not matched to a gene: 11. The CDR3 totals 16 residues. CDR3 sequence (DNA): TGTGCCAGTACAACCAAGGACAGGGGCAGAAATCAGCCCCAGCATTTT. It codes for CASTTKDRGRNQPQHF.

This chain connects TRBV7-9 to TRBJ1-4; 7 bases line up with TRBD1. CDR3 length equals 14 residues. CDR1 is SEHNR and CDR2 is FQNEAQ in the germline V gene (reference sequence). Trimming took 4 bases from V and 8 from J; bases not matched to a gene: 7. CDR3 bases: TGTGCCAGCAGCTCCACAGGGGTTGGAGAAAAACTGTTTTTT. Translating it yields CASSSTGVGEKLFF.

The chain has TRBV3-1 (or the pseudogene TRBV3-2) and TRBJ2-7; 8 bases line up with TRBD2. Trimming at V came to 4 bases and at J to 6 bases, leaving 8 bases not matched to a gene. Germline-derived CDR1 and CDR2 are LGHDT and YNNKEL (reference sequence). The CDR3 has 14 residues. The CDR3 loop reads CASSLDPREGEQYF. The CDR3 coding sequence is TGTGCCAGCAGCCTGGACCCCCGGGAGGGCGAGCAGTACTTC.

This chain joins TRBV6-5 and TRBJ2-1, with 8 bases aligning to TRBD1. Trimming removed 7 bases from V and 2 bases from J; junction bases left unmatched: 4. Germline CDR1 reads MNHEY; CDR2 reads SVGAGI. There are 14 residues in the CDR3. CDR3 coding DNA: TGTGCCAGCATACAGGGGGGTGCCTACAATGAGCAGTTCTTC. It specifies CASIQGGAYNEQFF.

The V call is TRBV5-5, the J call TRBJ2-2; unclear D gene. The V gene lost 4 bases and the J gene lost 0 bases, with 7 bases spanning the gap. The CDR3 runs 14 residues. Germline assignment: CDR1 SGHKS and CDR2 YYEKEE (reference sequence). In nucleotides, the CDR3 is TGTGCCAGCAGCCACGACACGAACACCGGGGAGCTGTTTTTT. The encoded protein is CASSHDTNTGELFF.

The chain recombines TRBV3-1 (or the pseudogene TRBV3-2) with TRBJ1-3, with 8 bases identical to TRBD1. The CDR3 has 16 amino acids. The germline CDR1 and CDR2 sequences are LGHDT and YNNKEL (reference sequence). V was clipped by 4 bases and J by 0 bases; unmatched bases: 5. DNA of the CDR3: TGTGCCAGCAGCCTCCTTACAGGGGGCTCTGGAAACACCATATATTTT. As protein: CASSLLTGGSGNTIYF.

The V call is TRBV15, the J call TRBJ2-2; maybe TRBD2 (5 bases). Germline V CDR1 and CDR2: LNHNV, YYDKDF (reference sequence). This CDR3 contains 17 residues. The germline V and J ends were trimmed by 5 bases and 5 bases, with 21 bases remaining between them. Here the CDR3 DNA reads TGTGCCACCAGCTCCCCTCAGCCGGGAAGTGGGACCGGGGAGCTGTTTTTT. It is translated as CATSSPQPGSGTGELFF.

The chain links TRBV30 to TRBJ1-3; D unclear. V lost 4 bases to trimming and J lost 0 bases, with 4 bases between them. CDR3 length: 12 residues. The V gene's germline CDR1 is GTSNPN and CDR2 SVGIG (reference sequence). The CDR3 sequence: CAWTISGNTIYF. The CDR3 DNA sequence: TGTGCCTGGACAATCTCTGGAAACACCATATATTTT.